A selection of T cell receptor beta chains follows, all from one sample in a study of T cell responses to AZD1222 COVID-19 vaccine. Sequencing was performed with immunoSEQ multiplex PCR; in TCRdb, only in-frame clones are kept and a portion is missing. The repertoire holds 150,000 to 200,000 clones, with 80% to 95% as singletons. The sequencing here drew on peripheral blood, taken on day 0 of AZD1222 vaccination. Every receptor here comes from an adult in good health. The CDR3 runs from the conserved cysteine through the conserved F or W. Each record gives: V gene, J gene, clone size, CDR3 protein. A row's size may be missing; if present it is once, few, many or a size class.

TRBV2	TRBJ2-1	NA	CASSTGTFSNEQFF
TRBV15	TRBJ1-1	NA	CATSRGMTLNTEAFF
TRBV11-2	TRBJ1-2	NA	CASSLQGRYGYTF
TRBV5-1	TRBJ1-1	NA	CASSWMGGYENTEAFF
TRBV19	TRBJ1-6	NA	CASSKGQVYNSPLHF
TRBV19	TRBJ1-2	few	CASARDLLGGYTF
TRBV18	TRBJ1-1	NA	CASSPGRQTIEAFF
TRBV4-2	TRBJ2-4	NA	CASSQAGRGPEVPSPSQYF
TRBV5-1	TRBJ1-4	NA	CASSLVWGRGEKLFF
TRBV27	TRBJ1-2	few	CASSSLGGSGYTF
TRBV18	TRBJ1-1	NA	CASSPRASENTEAFF
TRBV5-5	TRBJ2-2	NA	CASSSWGAGELFF
TRBV19	TRBJ1-4	NA	CASKGRQGYEKLFF
TRBV19	TRBJ1-1	NA	CASSIAQGVAEAFF
TRBV3-1/TRBV3-2	TRBJ1-5	NA	CASSQVGGGNQPQHF
TRBV7-3	TRBJ1-3	NA	CASNLSPPSSGNTIYF
TRBV11-3	TRBJ2-1	NA	CASSPGRLTLDEQFF
TRBV30	TRBJ1-2	once	CAWSVSGFGYTF
TRBV12-3/TRBV12-4	TRBJ2-3	NA	CASSLKDTQYF
TRBV4-3	TRBJ2-7	NA	CASSQEERLAGVYEQYF
TRBV15	TRBJ1-5	NA	CATSSYSNQPQHF
TRBV4-1	TRBJ1-6	NA	CASSQDGRNTPLHF
TRBV5-1	TRBJ1-2	NA	CASSLAEDWTYGYTF
TRBV6-6	TRBJ2-3	NA	CASSNTLATNTDTQYF
TRBV19	TRBJ2-7	NA	CASNQGGSYEQYF
TRBV19	TRBJ1-3	NA	CASSIPSDSSGNTIYF
TRBV6-5	TRBJ2-7	NA	CASIQKGAAYEQYF
TRBV2	TRBJ2-5	NA	CASSFSRQGQETQYF
TRBV6-2/TRBV6-3	TRBJ2-5	NA	CASSYQLGRQETQYF
TRBV3-1/TRBV3-2	TRBJ2-1	NA	CASSLRGEQFF
TRBV19	TRBJ2-3	NA	CASSSPGGTDTQYF
TRBV6-6	TRBJ1-4	NA	CASSSPQGLSNEKLFF
TRBV18	TRBJ1-3	NA	CASSPPPSGNTIYF
TRBV4-1	TRBJ1-1	NA	CASSQAPVLNTEAFF
TRBV18	TRBJ1-5	NA	CASSRSPGSNQPQHF
TRBV5-6	TRBJ1-1	NA	CASSFGNTEAFF
TRBV5-1	TRBJ1-2	NA	CASSPTGVNYGYTF
TRBV30	TRBJ2-1	NA	CAWSASTSGRDKFF
TRBV6-5	TRBJ2-5	NA	CASSPTGRQLETQYF
TRBV5-1	TRBJ1-5	NA	CASRYDSNQPQHF
TRBV20-1	TRBJ2-5	NA	CSASGVRRSGETQYF
TRBV6-5	TRBJ2-1	once	CASSRTGGRSSEQFF
TRBV28	TRBJ2-5	NA	CASSLGRKETQYF
TRBV16	TRBJ2-7	once	CASSLLSGSYEQYF
TRBV9	TRBJ1-1	NA	CASSPDSWITEAFF
TRBV7-6	TRBJ1-5	NA	CASSLASGQTNQPQHF
TRBV7-3	TRBJ2-1	NA	CASSPWTSAYNEQFF
TRBV6-5	TRBJ2-3	NA	CASSLAGGLDTQYF
TRBV6-2/TRBV6-3	TRBJ2-7	NA	CASSHPTGARISEQYF
TRBV4-3	TRBJ2-1	NA	CASSQKHGTGSVEQFF
TRBV14	TRBJ2-7	NA	CASSPPGLAGGGGAYEQYF
TRBV29-1	TRBJ1-3	NA	CSVTRSGNTIYF
TRBV20-1	TRBJ2-1	NA	CSASAFMGNEQFF
TRBV28	TRBJ2-7	NA	CASRGPSYEQYF
TRBV12-3/TRBV12-4	TRBJ1-1	NA	CASSLNRVTEAFF